Following are 29 T cell receptor beta chains from one sample sequenced in a study of vaccination effects on CD4 cells after COVID-19. Antigen-specific CD4+ T cells were expanded with viral peptide pools in the ViraFEST assay before sequencing. CD4+ T cells were isolated after 10 days of culture. Sequenced by immunoSEQ multiplex PCR; TCRdb stores in-frame clones only, minus some. The sample contains 70,000 to 95,000 clones, around 76% of which appear only once. No antigen is known for these receptors. The specimen was CD4+ T cells from PBMCs cultured with HCoV-229E spike peptides, collected before COVID-19 vaccination. These receptors were obtained from a human donor who received a COVID-19 vaccine.

The rearrangement joins TRBV5-1 to TRBJ1-4; D not resolved. The germline V gene encodes CDR1 SGHRS and CDR2 YFSETQ. V lost 2 bases to trimming and J lost 3 bases, with 11 bases between them. The length of the CDR3 is 15 residues. CDR3 amino acids: CASSFAGAANEKLFF. CDR3 nucleotides: TGCGCCAGCAGCTTTGCAGGAGCGGCTAATGAAAAACTGTTTTTT.

This chain links TRBV18 with TRBJ2-5, with 7 bases identical to TRBD1. Germline V CDR1 and CDR2: KGHSH, LQKENI. The CDR3 runs to 12 residues. With 3 bases clipped from V and 10 bases from J, the junction kept 5 bases outside the gene matches. CDR3 in DNA: TGTGCCAGCTCACCCGACAGGGATGTCCAGTACTTC. It yields the protein CASSPDRDVQYF. The variable domain in full, with the rest retrieved from reference TRBV18 and TRBJ2-5, is NAGVMQNPRHLVRRRGQEARLRCSPMKGHSHVYWYRQLPEEGLKFMVYLQKENIIDESGMPKERFSAEFPKEGPSILRIQQVVRGDSAAYFCASSPDRDVQYFGPGTRLLVL.

This clone showed up just a few times. This rearrangement joins TRBV3-1 (or the pseudogene TRBV3-2) to TRBJ1-3; weak D call: TRBD1 (6 bases). The CDR3 sequence is 14 residues long. The germline V gene has CDR1 LGHDT and CDR2 YNNKEL (reference sequence). V lost 1 base and J lost 4, with 8 bases in between. The CDR3: CASSQAGVGNTIYF. The CDR3 nucleotides read TGTGCCAGCAGCCAAGCAGGGGTGGGAAACACCATATATTTT.

The sample holds a few counts of this clone. The J gene is TRBJ1-4, the V gene TRBV6-5, with unresolved D. Between the trimmed V and J ends, which lost 6 bases and 5 bases, there was a span of 4 bases. CDR1 is MNHEY, CDR2 SVGAGI, per germline. This CDR3 region has 11 residues. CDR3 DNA sequence: TGTGCCAGCAGGTTGAATGAAAAACTGTTTTTT. Translation gives CASRLNEKLFF.

This chain connects TRBV2 to TRBJ2-7; possibly TRBD1 or TRBD2 for D (6 bases each). V was trimmed by 4 bases and J by 6 bases, leaving 16 bases between them. The CDR3 totals 14 residues. The germline CDR1 and CDR2 sequences are SNHLY and FYNNEI. DNA for the CDR3: TGTGCCAGCAGTGGGCTAGCGTTCAGGGGCGAGCAGTACGTC. Residues: CASSGLAFRGEQYV.

This rearrangement joins TRBV19 to TRBJ1-4; D remains ambiguous. Germline V CDR1 and CDR2: LNHDA, SQIVND (reference sequence). Trimming stripped 2 bases from V and 3 bases from J, with 19 bases between. The CDR3 runs to 18 residues. The CDR3 nucleotides are TGTGCCAGTAGTATATCCGGGCCGCGCCGGACGGCTAATGAAAAACTGTTTTTT. This encodes CASSISGPRRTANEKLFF.

This clone was seen once. The V call is TRBV7-3, the J call TRBJ2-1; TRBD2 matches at 8 bases. V dropped 1 base and J dropped 8; count of bases not matched to a gene: 13. This CDR3 is built from 17 residues. Germline-derived CDR1 and CDR2 are SGHTA and FQGTGA. CDR3 bases: TGTGCCAGCAGCTTAAGTGCGGGACTAGTGGTCGCGGATGAGCAGTTCTTC. This sequence encodes CASSLSAGLVVADEQFF.

V gene TRBV14 combines with J gene TRBJ2-3, with TRBD1 matching 8 bases. The CDR3 sequence is 16 residues long. Germline loops: CDR1 SGHDN, CDR2 FVKESK. The V and J ends lost 0 bases and 6 bases, in that order; junction bases with no gene match: 8. The CDR3 sequence: CASSQDRGQAVDTQYF. The CDR3 DNA reads TGTGCCAGCAGCCAAGATCGGGGACAGGCAGTGGATACGCAGTATTTT.

The genes are TRBV6-5 and TRBJ2-7; no firm D call. V lost 5 bases to trimming and J lost 0 bases, with 8 bases between them. The CDR3 consists of 13 residues. In germline, CDR1 is MNHEY, CDR2 SVGAGI. CDR3 region: CASSPSRSYEQYV. CDR3 DNA: TGTGCCAGCAGTCCCTCCCGCTCCTACGAGCAGTACGTC.

As regards this clone: The same CDR3 can be traced to other DNA sequences in this sample. The chain joins TRBV10-3 to TRBJ2-5; possible D gene TRBD2, 5 bases. The length of the CDR3 is 15 residues. The V gene lost 0 bases and the J gene lost 0 bases, with 8 bases spanning the gap. Germline values: CDR1 ENHRY, CDR2 SYGVKD. CDR3 coding DNA: TGTGCCATCAGTGAGTCTTACGGGGACCAAGAGACCCAGTACTTC. This gives the protein CAISESYGDQETQYF.

Here the CDR3 DNA reads TGTGCCAGCAGCGTAGGGGATCTGAACACTGAAGCTTTCTTT. Translated: CASSVGDLNTEAFF. This sequence joins TRBV9 and TRBJ1-1; D is uncertain. This CDR3 region has 14 residues. Germline values: CDR1 SGDLS, CDR2 YYNGEE. The V end lost 0 bases, the J end lost 0 bases, and 6 bases lay between the germline ends.

This chain connects TRBV7-8 to TRBJ1-2; TRBD1 matches at 8 bases. The CDR3 extends over 15 amino acids. The V segment lost 3 bases and the J segment 4 bases; nucleotides outside the gene matches: 7. Per germline, CDR1 SGHVS and CDR2 FQNEAQ. DNA for the CDR3: TGTGCCAGCAGCTTGGACAGGGTGGCGGTCTATGGCTACACCTTC. Its translation: CASSLDRVAVYGYTF.

This chain links TRBV18 with TRBJ1-1, with TRBD1 matching 7 bases. CDR1 and CDR2 (germline): KGHSH, LQKENI. The CDR3 is 17 amino acids. V shed 5 bases and J 3 bases; nucleotides not matched to a gene: 15. CDR3 protein: CASSKQNRTGQHTEAFF. In nucleotides, the CDR3 is TGTGCCAGCTCAAAGCAAAACAGGACAGGTCAACACACTGAAGCTTTCTTT. The variable domain in full, completed from reference TRBV18 and TRBJ1-1, reads NAGVMQNPRHLVRRRGQEARLRCSPMKGHSHVYWYRQLPEEGLKFMVYLQKENIIDESGMPKERFSAEFPKEGPSILRIQQVVRGDSAAYFCASSKQNRTGQHTEAFFGQGTRLTVV.

V is TRBV7-6 and J is TRBJ1-4; 7 bases are a match to TRBD1. CDR1 is SGHVS, CDR2 FNYEAQ, per germline. V gave up 5 bases and J gave up 4 bases; unmatched junction bases: 7. CDR3 length: 15 residues. CDR3 protein: CASSATGDINEKLFF. The CDR3 DNA reads as TGTGCCAGCAGCGCTACAGGGGATATTAATGAAAAACTGTTTTTT.

The rearrangement links TRBV6-4 to TRBJ1-6, with TRBD1 matching over 8 bases. The germline CDR1 and CDR2 sequences are MRHNA and SNTAGT. This CDR3 spans 18 amino acids. After removal of 3 bases from V and 0 bases from J, the junction contained 7 bases not matched to a gene. For the CDR3, the DNA is TGTGCCAGCAGTGAAGTGGGACAGGAGAGCTCCTATAATTCACCCCTCCACTTT. It encodes CASSEVGQESSYNSPLHF.

The V call is TRBV6-2 or TRBV6-3, the J call TRBJ2-7; D uncertain. Trimming removed 2 bases from V and 1 base from J, with 9 bases in between. Germline V gives CDR1 MNHEY, CDR2 SVGEGT. The CDR3 loop spans 14 amino acids. CDR3 protein: CASSYRQASYEQYV. Written as DNA, the CDR3 is TGTGCCAGCAGTTACCGGCAGGCGTCCTACGAGCAGTACGTC.

This chain connects TRBV2 to TRBJ2-7, with D possibly matching TRBD1 (6 bases). Germline V lookup: CDR1 SNHLY, CDR2 FYNNEI. With 3 bases removed from V and 3 bases from J, the gap between germline ends came to 6 bases. The CDR3 covers 12 residues. This chain's CDR3 is CASSDRGYEQYV. The CDR3 DNA reads TGTGCCAGCAGTGACAGGGGCTACGAGCAGTACGTC.

The V and J genes are TRBV19 and TRBJ1-6; perhaps TRBD1 as D (5 bases). Germline CDR1 reads LNHDA; CDR2 reads SQIVND (reference sequence). V was pared by 2 bases and J by 1 base, with 9 bases between. The CDR3 is made up of 16 amino acids. CDR3 DNA sequence: TGTGCCAGTAGTATACAGGGCAGTTCCTATAATTCACCCCTCCACTTT. Its translation: CASSIQGSSYNSPLHF.

This clone was observed a single time. The chain employs TRBV18 and TRBJ1-5; 7 bases are shared with TRBD1. The CDR3 totals 18 residues. Looked up from germline, CDR1 is KGHSH and CDR2 is LQKENI. V dropped 3 bases and J dropped 1; count of bases not matched to a gene: 12. The CDR3, as DNA: TGTGCCAGCTCACCGGGGACAGCCAACCCTTTAAGCAATCAGCCCCAGCATTTT. It translates to CASSPGTANPLSNQPQHF.

V usage is TRBV7-2 and J usage is TRBJ1-6; D gene ambiguous. The V end lost 1 base, the J end lost 8 bases, and 9 bases lay between the germline ends. Per germline, CDR1 SGHTA and CDR2 FQGNSA. The CDR3 runs 14 residues. CDR3 amino acids: CASSLGSPYSPLHF. The CDR3 nucleotides read TGTGCCAGCAGCTTAGGCAGCCCCTATTCACCCCTCCACTTT. The complete variable domain, with remaining parts taken from reference TRBV7-2 and TRBJ1-6, reads GAGVSQSPSNKVTEKGKDVELRCDPISGHTALYWYRQSLGQGLEFLIYFQGNSAPDKSGLPSDRFSAERTGGSVSTLTIQRTQQEDSAVYLCASSLGSPYSPLHFGNGTRLTVT.

The genes are TRBV7-2 and TRBJ2-3; D might be TRBD2 (7 bases). The V gene lost 6 bases and the J gene lost 0 bases, with 16 bases spanning the gap. Germline CDR1 reads SGHTA; CDR2 reads FQGNSA. This CDR3 region has 16 residues. DNA for the CDR3: TGTGCCAGCAGACCAAGGGGGGGCCGGAGCACAGATACGCAGTATTTT. Translating it yields CASRPRGGRSTDTQYF.

This chain connects TRBV29-1 to TRBJ1-3; possible D gene TRBD1, 5 bases. Trimming removed 6 bases at V and 1 base at J, with 16 bases between. From germline, CDR1 is SQVTM and CDR2 ANQGSEA. The CDR3 is made up of 15 amino acids. CDR3 DNA: TGCAGCGTAACTCCGGTGGGGGGGTCTGGAAACACCATATATTTT. It translates to CSVTPVGGSGNTIYF.

This chain connects TRBV3-1 (or the pseudogene TRBV3-2) to TRBJ1-2; no clear D gene. Trimming cost V 0 bases and J 4 bases, with 6 bases left between them. This CDR3 has 13 residues. The V gene's germline CDR1 is LGHDT and CDR2 YNNKEL (reference sequence). The CDR3 DNA is TGTGCCAGCAGCCAAGAAGGCAGCTATGGCTACACCTTC. Encoded protein: CASSQEGSYGYTF.

The rearrangement joins TRBV10-1 to TRBJ1-5; a weak D match, TRBD1 (6 bases). The germline V and J ends were trimmed by 7 bases and 2 bases, with 18 bases remaining between them. CDR3 length: 16 amino acids. Germline V gene sequence: CDR1 WNHNN, CDR2 SYGVQD (reference sequence). The CDR3 protein is CASNEGGLGGNQPQHF. The CDR3 DNA reads TGCGCCAGCAATGAAGGGGGGCTAGGAGGCAATCAGCCCCAGCATTTT.

The rearrangement joins TRBV7-9 to TRBJ1-6, with D unresolved. V was cut by 1 base and J by 10 bases, with 11 bases left in between. The CDR3 has 14 residues. CDR1 and CDR2 from the germline V gene are SEHNR and FQNEAQ (reference sequence). CDR3 sequence: CASSLGGLESPLHF. The CDR3 nucleotides are TGTGCCAGCAGCTTAGGAGGGCTGGAGTCACCCCTCCACTTT.

The chain uses TRBV30 and TRBJ1-2; D is perhaps TRBD1 (6 bases). Germline V gives CDR1 GTSNPN, CDR2 SVGIG (reference sequence). The CDR3 runs 14 residues. The V end lost 1 base, the J end lost 6 bases, and 15 bases lay between the germline ends. The CDR3 region is CAWSAGGLENGYTF. The DNA of the CDR3 is TGTGCCTGGAGTGCCGGGGGCCTTGAGAATGGCTACACCTTC.

The CDR3 region is CASSVGLSAGELFF. The CDR3 nucleotides read TGTGCCAGCAGCGTAGGCCTTAGCGCCGGGGAGCTGTTTTTT. This chain joins TRBV9 and TRBJ2-2; D may be TRBD2 (5 bases). The CDR3 contains 14 residues. Per germline, CDR1 SGDLS and CDR2 YYNGEE. With 0 bases removed from V and 6 bases from J, the gap between germline ends came to 9 bases.

The CDR3, as DNA: TGTGCCAGCTCACCCTCCCGGTCTCGTTGGGGGATGAACACTGAAGCTTTCTTT. Amino acids: CASSPSRSRWGMNTEAFF. This rearrangement joins TRBV18 to TRBJ1-1; D might be TRBD1 (5 bases). The germline V gene encodes CDR1 KGHSH and CDR2 LQKENI. CDR3 length: 18 amino acids. V was cut by 3 bases and J by 0 bases, with 20 bases left in between.

This clone was observed a single time. The V call is TRBV24-1, the J call TRBJ2-3; perhaps TRBD2 as D (6 bases). V was pared by 5 bases and J by 0 bases, with 11 bases between. In germline, CDR1 is KGHDR, CDR2 SFDVKD. This CDR3 is built from 15 residues. As DNA, the CDR3 is TGTGCCACCAGTGTTGCTGGGACTAGCACAGATACGCAGTATTTT. Its protein product is CATSVAGTSTDTQYF.